This TCR beta chain was sequenced during a study of blood T cells in healthy people across ages. There are many counts of this clonotype. Next came a second PCR, run for about 7 to 12 cycles, which used a sample-barcoded 5' primer along with a J-beta primer mix. TCRdb re-analysed the 5' RACE reads in MiXCR, keeping a single row per CDR3 protein. The sample consists of roughly 1,700,000 distinct CDR3 sequences, about 30% of them appearing once. Trimming stripped 0 bases from V and 7 bases from J, with 16 bases between. The germline V gene encodes CDR1 LNHNV and CDR2 YYDKDF (reference sequence). The CDR3 has 16 residues.

The TCR sequence derives from a woman in her 30s in good health. The specimen sequenced was blood. The J gene is TRBJ1-5, the V gene TRBV15; possible D gene TRBD1, 5 bases. The CDR3 spells CATSRDLRGGNQPQHF. CDR3 DNA: TGTGCCACCAGCAGAGATTTACGTGGGGGGAACCAGCCCCAGCATTTT.